This note documents a single T cell receptor (beta chain) sequence. The sample originates from a study of T cell responses to AZD1222 COVID-19 vaccine. V was cut by 5 bases and J by 1 base, with 11 bases left in between. The germline V gene has CDR1 SGHVS and CDR2 FNYEAQ. The CDR3 has 14 residues. Profiling relied on immunoSEQ multiplex PCR, and the TCRdb table lists in-frame clones only, not all of them. The table lists approximately 130,000 clones, 90% of them singletons. This material consisted of peripheral blood, taken 28 days after the second dose of the MenACWY control vaccine. The clonotype originates from an adult who received the MenACWY meningococcal vaccine as a control. The chain recombines TRBV7-6 with TRBJ1-1; weak D call: TRBD1 (5 bases). In DNA, the CDR3 is TGTGCCAGCAGCATGGGGCTTGGGAACACTGAAGCTTTCTTT. Protein sequence: CASSMGLGNTEAFF.